This entry features one T cell receptor beta chain sequence. Documented time point: newly diagnosed GD, antithyroid drugs for less than 3 months. The TCR library used RNA extracted from PBMCs. Investigators prepared the TCR beta libraries by applying iRepertoire HTBI primers and Arm-PCR of CDR3 regions. Via MiXCR, TCRdb re-called the multiplex PCR reads, giving one row per CDR3 protein. Of 550,000 to 650,000 distinct CDR3 sequences in the sample, about 16% were seen once. The data originate from a study of regulatory T cells in long-lasting Graves disease. The V end lost 0 bases, the J end lost 2 bases, and 13 bases lay between the germline ends. The germline gives CDR1 SEHNR, CDR2 FQNEAQ (reference sequence). This CDR3 has 16 residues. A further study also used this sample, focusing on T cells in Graves' hyperthyroidism and ophthalmopathy.

The specimen was peripheral blood mononuclear cells (PBMCs), collected at new diagnosis, from a patient treated with antithyroid drugs. The clonotype originates from a man younger than 30 with Graves disease. J is TRBJ1-2 and V is TRBV7-9; D not certain. In DNA, the CDR3 is TGTGCCAGCAGCTTAGCGAGCAGACCAGCAAACTATGGCTACACCTTC. Protein product: CASSLASRPANYGYTF.